This T cell receptor (beta chain) was retrieved from a study of OX40 agonist ivuxolimab in advanced cancers. Across the study: Ivuxolimab doses were 0.01, 0.1, 0.3, 1.5, 3 or 10 mg/kg every 2 weeks. Patients treated during dose escalation were battling hepatocellular carcinoma, melanoma, renal cell or head and neck cancer.

Concerning this clone: No antigen is known for it.

Blood specimens came from baseline, cycle 4 day 1, and cycle 7 day 1. General study points: CD8+ T cells were the subset that, on average, had more expanded clones than CD4+.

Assay: immunoSEQ multiplex PCR; the TCRdb copy retains only in-frame clones and omits some. The sample contains about 93,000 clones, 92% of which appear only once. V lost 5 bases, J lost 8 bases, and 27 bases lay in between. This CDR3 region has 17 residues. CDR1 and CDR2 from the germline V gene are PRHDT and FYEKMQ (reference sequence). The starting material was CD4+ or CD8+ T cells sorted from blood, obtained in a trial of the OX40 agonist ivuxolimab. The clonotype originates from an adult with an advanced solid tumor such as melanoma, head and neck, liver or kidney cancer. V and J are TRBV13 and TRBJ1-2; TRBD1 is a possible D gene (6 bases). The DNA for the CDR3 is TGTGCCAGCAGCCCTCGGCCCAACAGGGCCTTCCTGAGGGGCTACACCTTC. Translated, it gives CASSPRPNRAFLRGYTF.